One and the same sample provided the 17 T cell receptor beta chains below, sequenced in a study of shared clonotypes between healthy human individuals. Only in-frame clones appear in the TCRdb table, and some are missing; sequencing was by immunoSEQ multiplex PCR. This table has approximately 2.5 million clones, over 85% appearing once. Sequencing was performed on naive CD4+ T cells sorted from blood. Subset specified: CD45RA+ positively selected. The receptors originated from a man younger than 35 in good health.

As to this clone: Other DNA sequences in the sample encode the same CDR3. The CDR3 DNA reads as TGCGCCAGCAGCTTGGGAGGTAACACTGAAGCTTTCTTT. As protein: CASSLGGNTEAFF. The chain links TRBV5-1 to TRBJ1-1; D is ambiguous. CDR3 size: 13 residues. Deletions cut 0 bases from V and 2 bases from J, with 5 bases between. Germline CDR1 reads SGHRS; CDR2 reads YFSETQ.

This chain joins TRBV7-9 and TRBJ1-1; D possibly corresponds to TRBD1 (5 bases). Trimming removed 6 bases from V and 1 base from J, with 12 bases in between. The CDR3 totals 14 residues. Germline CDR1 reads SEHNR; CDR2 reads FQNEAQ (reference sequence). The CDR3 here is CASSWGLKNTEAFF. For the CDR3, the DNA is TGTGCCAGCAGTTGGGGCCTCAAGAACACTGAAGCTTTCTTT.

This clone was detected once. The CDR3 here is CASSHGGPYEQYF. The DNA of the CDR3 is TGCGCCAGCAGTCATGGGGGTCCCTACGAGCAGTACTTC. The V call is TRBV23-1, the J call TRBJ2-7; D might be TRBD1 or TRBD2, each matching 5 bases. TRBV23-1 is identified as an open reading frame with a role that is uncertain. The length of the CDR3 is 13 residues. With 3 bases removed from V and 2 bases from J, the gap between germline ends came to 8 bases.

To note about this clone: A read error may produce the germline difference seen at one junction end. The gene calls are TRBV18 and TRBJ2-3; no firm D call. Germline V CDR1 and CDR2: KGHSH, LQKENI. This CDR3 comprises 14 residues. This CDR3 is CASSPPALADTQYF. CDR3 bases: TGCGCCAGCTCACCACCGGCGCTCGCCGATACGCAGTATTTT.

The rearrangement joins TRBV10-3 to TRBJ2-7; D is unresolved. The CDR3 length is 11 residues. CDR1 ENHRY and CDR2 SYGVKD come from the germline V gene. Trimming stripped 10 bases from V and 5 bases from J, with 12 bases between. The CDR3 sequence is CATRAVHEQYF. CDR3 in DNA: TGTGCCACACGGGCGGTCCACGAGCAGTACTTC.

The rearrangement joins TRBV5-1 to TRBJ2-3; weak D call: TRBD1 (6 bases). Trimming left V 4 bases short and J 10 bases short, with 13 bases between. CDR1 is SGHRS, CDR2 YFSETQ, per germline. The CDR3 consists of 12 residues. This chain's CDR3 is CASSLRDNAQYF. Written as DNA, the CDR3 is TGCGCCAGCAGCCTCCGGGACAACGCGCAGTATTTT.

This clone was detected only a few times. The rearrangement joins TRBV29-1 to TRBJ1-2; 7 bases fit TRBD1. This CDR3 region has 14 residues. Germline V lookup: CDR1 SQVTM, CDR2 ANQGSEA. The ends lost 6 bases at V and 1 base at J; junction bases unmatched: 8. The CDR3 sequence is CSVADRERNYGYTF. For the CDR3, the DNA is TGCAGCGTCGCCGACAGGGAGCGTAACTATGGCTACACCTTC.

V usage is TRBV6-1 and J usage is TRBJ2-2; D is possibly TRBD2 (6 bases). Trimming removed 8 bases at V and 5 bases at J, with 15 bases between. This CDR3 has 14 residues. The germline V gene encodes CDR1 MNHNS and CDR2 SASEGT. The chain's CDR3 is CASSPGRGTGELFF. The CDR3 nucleotides are TGTGCCAGCTCACCGGGACGGGGGACCGGGGAGCTGTTTTTT.

The rearrangement joins TRBV25-1 to TRBJ2-3; 8 bases are shared with TRBD1. This CDR3 is built from 15 residues. Germline V CDR1 and CDR2: MGHDK, SYGVNS. Trimming removed 8 bases from V and 2 bases from J; junction bases left unmatched: 9. CDR3 in amino acids: CASLPDRANTDTQYF. The CDR3 nucleotides are TGTGCCAGCCTCCCGGACAGGGCCAACACAGATACGCAGTATTTT.

The chain is built from TRBV4-2 and TRBJ2-5; D may be TRBD1 (7 bases). This CDR3 spans 15 amino acids. From germline, CDR1 is LGHNA and CDR2 YNFKEQ. Trimming shortened V by 3 bases and J by 5 bases, and 16 bases separated the two germline ends. DNA of the CDR3: TGTGCCAGCAGCCAGATCGACAGGGACTGGGAGACCCAGTACTTC. Encoded protein: CASSQIDRDWETQYF.

J is TRBJ2-2 and V is TRBV7-2; no firm D call. Germline-derived CDR1 and CDR2 are SGHTA and FQGNSA. Trimming took 3 bases from V and 6 from J, leaving 8 bases between them. The CDR3 length is 13 residues. CDR3 bases: TGTGCCAGCAGCTTCGCTTCGCCCGGGGAGCTGTTTTTT. It codes for CASSFASPGELFF.

The chain employs TRBV5-1 and TRBJ2-7; a possible D gene is TRBD2 (7 bases). Germline CDR1 is SGHRS and CDR2 is YFSETQ. This CDR3 region has 14 residues. V lost 4 bases and J lost 3, with 14 bases in between. The CDR3 spells CASSPVGGLYEQYF. CDR3 coding DNA: TGCGCCAGCAGCCCGGTGGGGGGGCTCTACGAGCAGTACTTC. Filled out from reference TRBV5-1 and TRBJ2-7, the complete variable domain reads KAGVTQTPRYLIKTRGQQVTLSCSPISGHRSVSWYQQTPGQGLQFLFEYFSETQRNKGNFPGRFSGRQFSNSRSEMNVSTLELGDSALYLCASSPVGGLYEQYFGPGTRLTVT.

The chain joins TRBV5-4 to TRBJ2-7; 9 bases are a match to TRBD1. The CDR3 covers 14 residues. Germline V CDR1 and CDR2: SGHNT, YYREEE (reference sequence). Trimming took 4 bases from V and 5 from J; bases not matched to a gene: 7. The CDR3 bases are TGTGCCAGCAGCCGAGAACAGGGGGCTGACGAGCAGTACTTC. This translates into CASSREQGADEQYF.

V and J are TRBV30 and TRBJ1-2; 8 bases agree with TRBD1. Germline trimming cut 5 bases from V and 5 bases from J; bases unmatched to any gene: 7. Germline V gene lookup returns CDR1 GTSNPN and CDR2 SVGIG (reference sequence). This CDR3 is built from 13 residues. CDR3 in amino acids: CAWDQGARYGYTF. CDR3 nucleotide sequence: TGTGCCTGGGATCAGGGGGCTCGATATGGCTACACCTTC.

This chain uses TRBV4-3 with TRBJ2-5; tentative D call: TRBD1 (5 bases). The J call is uncertain, as TRBJ2-7 better fits the DNA end. CDR3 size: 14 residues. In germline, CDR1 is LGHNA, CDR2 YSLEER. The CDR3 region is CASSQALGPYEQYF. For the CDR3, the DNA is TGCGCCAGCAGCCAAGCCCTGGGGCCCTACGAGCAGTACTTC.

A few counts support this clone. The CDR3 region is CSVQTGPPEAFF. Here the CDR3 DNA reads TGCAGCGTGCAGACAGGGCCCCCTGAAGCTTTCTTT. The chain combines TRBV29-1 with TRBJ1-1, with 7 bases aligning to TRBD1. This CDR3 comprises 12 residues. After removal of 6 bases from V and 6 bases from J, the junction contained 7 bases not matched to a gene. Germline CDR1 is SQVTM and CDR2 is ANQGSEA.

The rearrangement joins TRBV28 to TRBJ2-7; 8 nucleotides align to TRBD2. Germline CDR1 MDHEN, CDR2 SYDVKM. V was pared by 6 bases and J by 9 bases, with 16 bases of the junction left unmatched. The CDR3 contains 15 residues. The CDR3 DNA reads TGTGCCAGCAGCTCACGGGGGGGCGTGTACCCTCGGCAGTACTTC. Translating gives CASSSRGGVYPRQYF.